The TCR beta chain described here comes from a study of response to subunit inactivated influenza vaccine (dated by TCRdb to between 2017 and 2018). Describing the broader study: The study used deep quantitative T cell receptor repertoire profiling to track responses to a trivalent subunit inactivated influenza vaccine. Broader findings and caveats from the paper: It was suggested by the authors that each seasonal influenza vaccination may recruit only a limited number of new T cells.

This clonotype was seen a handful of times. Its cognate antigen has yet to be identified. No quality values exist for individual bases; no much larger clone is one base distant. V loses 4 bases of germline sequence and J loses 1 base, and the interval between the two ends is 11 bases. From the germline V gene (reference sequence), CDR1 is SEHNR and CDR2 is FQNEAQ. The cysteine opens and the phenylalanine closes a CDR3 of 15 amino acids. The sequence is cut down to CDR3 DNA, 45 bases in frame from base 1. The library was prepared using RT-PCR. Sequencer: Illumina HiSeq 2500. TCRdb trimmed public reads at Q25 via fastp, called clones via MiXCR and kept in-frame beta chains. Each CDR3 protein gets just one entry, which takes the most common genes and DNA from the rows behind it. The sample includes roughly 550,000 distinct CDR3 sequences, with around 21% observed a single time. Of the sample, around 2.8% is held by the ten largest clones.

The data also belong to a second study, concerning T cells expressing NK-cell markers. Per that second paper: The TCR beta cDNA libraries were made using 5'RACE template switching, a step that added both a universal primer site and unique molecular identifiers. TCR beta-chain repertoires were profiled in sorted CD3+CD56+NKG2C+, CD3+CD56+NKG2C- and CD3+CD56-NKG2C+ T-cell subsets from several donors. Of the eight sequenced donors, seven were found to be HCMV-seropositive and one was found to be HCMV-seronegative. In several experiments an anti-gammadeltaTCR antibody was added to restrict sorting to alphabetaTCR-expressing T cells. For five or six donors, the dominant CD3+CD56+NKG2C+ clonotypes were among the top 10 CD8+ clonotypes and accounted for roughly 1.0-7.5% of CD8+ T cells. Those dominant clonotypes were again the most abundant among CD3+CD56-NKG2C+ cells in a few donors, at roughly 25-60.1%. Whether the expanded NKG2C-expressing T cell clones were specific for HCMV antigens was left unclear. All eight donors whose samples were sequenced were randomly selected healthy volunteers, three of them men and five women. HCMV serostatus was determined by detecting HCMV-specific IgG in serum with a commercial ELISA kit. Peripheral blood mononuclear cells were isolated from blood by Ficoll density gradient centrifugation. Magnetic immunoseparation with Miltenyi isolation kits was used to isolate CD4+ and CD8+ T cells from PBMC. Priming for cDNA synthesis came from the TCR beta constant segment, and two successive PCR amplification steps followed. Libraries were sequenced as 2 x 150 bp reads on Illumina HiSeq 2000/2500, MiSeq or NextSeq. Reads were demultiplexed and grouped by UMI with MIGEC, and clonotypes were assembled and quantified with MiTCR. To remove erroneous sequences, TCR cDNA sequences were retained only when supported by two or more reads. The tcR package was used for downstream repertoire analysis, with clonotypes matched between fractions based on CDR3 nucleotide sequence plus V segment. VDJmatch was used to annotate antigen specificity against VDJdb, with one amino acid substitution in CDR3 allowed.

The chain links TRBV7-9 with TRBJ1-3; the D gene cannot be resolved reliably. Material: CD4+ T cells sorted from PBMCs, obtained approximately 13 days after vaccination. This sequence originates from a man aged 45-60 years who received an inactivated influenza vaccine. Donor details come from another sample of the same person, matched by shared clones. CDR3 sequence: CASSSRVGSGNTIYF. In nucleotides, the sequence is TGTGCCAGCAGCTCCCGTGTGGGGTCTGGAAACACCATATATTTT.